Listed below are T cell receptor beta chains from one sample, sequenced in a study of blood T cell repertoires in COVID-19. The protocol was immunoSEQ multiplex PCR, while the TCRdb copy is restricted to in-frame clones and leaves out a portion. Among some 200,000 clones listed, less than 90% were seen once. The sample was peripheral blood. The receptors were sampled from a woman aged 70-85 years with acute or convalescent COVID-19. Both conserved end residues are part of each CDR3. Each record gives: CDR3 DNA, CDR3 protein, V gene, D gene, J gene, clone size. A D gene is named only where the DNA matches it firmly. Only some rows state a clone size, as once, few, many or a class for expanded clones.

DNA: TGCGCCAGCAGCTCCGGGGACAGGGGGCGGAACACTGAAGCTTTCTTT
CDR3: CASSSGDRGRNTEAFF
V: TRBV5-1
D: TRBD1
J: TRBJ1-1
size: -

DNA: TGTGCCAGCAGCGTGAGAACTTCCTCTAGCACAGATACGCAGTATTTT
CDR3: CASSVRTSSSTDTQYF
V: TRBV9
D: -
J: TRBJ2-3
size: -

DNA: TGCGCCAGCAGCTTGGAGGGGACTAGCGGGGGGAAGCAGTACTTC
CDR3: CASSLEGTSGGKQYF
V: TRBV5-1
D: TRBD2
J: TRBJ2-7
size: -

DNA: TGTGCCAGCAGCTTTACAGGGGGCGAATATGGCTACACCTTC
CDR3: CASSFTGGEYGYTF
V: TRBV7-9
D: TRBD1
J: TRBJ1-2
size: -

DNA: TGTGCCAGCAGCTTGGGGAGCTCCTATAATTCACCCCTCCACTTT
CDR3: CASSLGSSYNSPLHF
V: TRBV5-5
D: -
J: TRBJ1-6
size: -

DNA: TGTGCCAGCACTAGCGAGCACAATGAGCAGTTCTTC
CDR3: CASTSEHNEQFF
V: TRBV7-9
D: -
J: TRBJ2-1
size: -

DNA: TGTGCCAGCAGCCTACCTCGGGGACAGGGACGGGGTGGCGAGCAGTACTTC
CDR3: CASSLPRGQGRGGEQYF
V: TRBV7-9
D: TRBD1
J: TRBJ2-7
size: once

DNA: TGTGCCAGCAGCTCAGAGCGGGACGGGTTCTCCTACGAGCAGTACTTC
CDR3: CASSSERDGFSYEQYF
V: TRBV11-2
D: TRBD2
J: TRBJ2-7
size: -

DNA: TGCGCCAGCAGCTCCCCGGGGGGAGGCGGGGAGCTGTTTTTT
CDR3: CASSSPGGGGELFF
V: TRBV5-1
D: TRBD2
J: TRBJ2-2
size: few

DNA: TGTGCCAGCAGTTTATCTAGCGGGACCGGCACAGATACGCAGTATTTT
CDR3: CASSLSSGTGTDTQYF
V: TRBV28
D: TRBD2
J: TRBJ2-3
size: -

DNA: TGTGCCAGCAGTCGCACTAGCGGGAGGGCCAGTGAGCAGTTCTTC
CDR3: CASSRTSGRASEQFF
V: TRBV28
D: TRBD2
J: TRBJ2-1
size: -

DNA: TGCAGCGTTGACGGGTCCTCCGCAGGGGGCTGGGAGACCCAGTACTTC
CDR3: CSVDGSSAGGWETQYF
V: TRBV29-1
D: TRBD1
J: TRBJ2-5
size: -

DNA: TGTGCCAGCGTAAAACAGGGGGAAGGAGAGACCCAGTACTTC
CDR3: CASVKQGEGETQYF
V: TRBV5-4
D: TRBD1
J: TRBJ2-5
size: -

DNA: TGTGCCAGCAGTGAAGGTCTAGTCTATGGCTACACCTTC
CDR3: CASSEGLVYGYTF
V: TRBV6-1
D: -
J: TRBJ1-2
size: -

DNA: TGTGCCATCGGGGCTCAGGACAGATCGGTCTACGAGCAGTACTTC
CDR3: CAIGAQDRSVYEQYF
V: TRBV10-3
D: -
J: TRBJ2-7
size: -

DNA: TGTGCCAGCAGCGGAGCCGGGACAGGGAAAGAAAAACTGTTTTTT
CDR3: CASSGAGTGKEKLFF
V: TRBV9
D: TRBD1
J: TRBJ1-4
size: -

DNA: TGCAGCGTTGAAGATCCCCGGCGGGGGCAGGTCGGTGGGGCCGGGGAGCTGTTTTTT
CDR3: CSVEDPRRGQVGGAGELFF
V: TRBV29-1
D: -
J: TRBJ2-2
size: -

DNA: TGTGCCAGCAGCCAAGTGACTAGCGGCCCTACCTACGAGCAGTACTTC
CDR3: CASSQVTSGPTYEQYF
V: TRBV4-2
D: TRBD2
J: TRBJ2-7
size: -

DNA: TGCGCCAGCAGCCATGGCGGGGGGACCTACGAGCAGTACTTC
CDR3: CASSHGGGTYEQYF
V: TRBV4-3
D: TRBD2
J: TRBJ2-7
size: few

DNA: TGTGCCAGCAGTTTACGGTACGAGCCGTGCGAGCAGTACTTC
CDR3: CASSLRYEPCEQYF
V: TRBV28
D: -
J: TRBJ2-7
size: -

DNA: TGTGCCAGCAGCCTGCCGGGACTAGCTAGCTACGAGCAGTACTTC
CDR3: CASSLPGLASYEQYF
V: TRBV11-3
D: TRBD2
J: TRBJ2-7
size: -

DNA: TGTGCCAGTAGTATGCATCAGGGGGCTGGGGGCTACACCTTC
CDR3: CASSMHQGAGGYTF
V: TRBV19
D: TRBD1
J: TRBJ1-2
size: -

DNA: TGTGCCAGCAGCCGTCTAGCGGGGGACACAGATACGCAGTATTTT
CDR3: CASSRLAGDTDTQYF
V: TRBV6-2/TRBV6-3
D: TRBD2
J: TRBJ2-3
size: -

DNA: TGTGCCAGCAGCGATCCGGGACAGGGGGCAAGGGGCTACACCTTC
CDR3: CASSDPGQGARGYTF
V: TRBV6-4
D: TRBD1
J: TRBJ1-2
size: -

DNA: TGTGCCATCGGGTTTACAGGGGGCTCCTACAATGAGCAGTTCTTC
CDR3: CAIGFTGGSYNEQFF
V: TRBV10-3
D: TRBD1
J: TRBJ2-1
size: -

DNA: TGTGCCAGCAGCTTGGCAGGCAGGGGGCGAGATGGCTACACCTTC
CDR3: CASSLAGRGRDGYTF
V: TRBV5-4
D: TRBD1
J: TRBJ1-2
size: -

DNA: TGTGCCAGCAGCCTAGGGACAGGGAGCTCCTACAATGAGCAGTTCTTC
CDR3: CASSLGTGSSYNEQFF
V: TRBV2
D: TRBD1
J: TRBJ2-1
size: -

DNA: TGTGCCAGCAGCGTTGCACAGGGGTTGAACACTGAAGCTTTCTTT
CDR3: CASSVAQGLNTEAFF
V: TRBV9
D: TRBD1
J: TRBJ1-1
size: -

DNA: TGCAGCGTTGCCCAGGGCTTCGCTGAAGCTTTCTTT
CDR3: CSVAQGFAEAFF
V: TRBV29-1
D: -
J: TRBJ1-1
size: -

DNA: TGTGCCAGCAGCCTCCGGGACAGGGCTGAAAAACTGTTTTTT
CDR3: CASSLRDRAEKLFF
V: TRBV7-8
D: TRBD1
J: TRBJ1-4
size: -

DNA: TGTGCCAGCAGCCAACCCGGAGGGAACCAGTACTTC
CDR3: CASSQPGGNQYF
V: TRBV7-3
D: -
J: TRBJ2-5
size: -

DNA: TGTGCCAGCAGCATCGCGGCGCGTAACACCGGGGAGCTGTTTTTT
CDR3: CASSIAARNTGELFF
V: TRBV27
D: -
J: TRBJ2-2
size: -

DNA: TGTGCCAGCATCGGGCAGGGACTCACTGAAGCTTTCTTT
CDR3: CASIGQGLTEAFF
V: TRBV27
D: -
J: TRBJ1-1
size: -

DNA: TGTGCCAGCCCCGGGGGGGGAGGAACCGGGGAGCTGTTTTTT
CDR3: CASPGGGGTGELFF
V: TRBV25-1
D: TRBD2
J: TRBJ2-2
size: -

DNA: TGTGCCAGCAGTCAGGGCTACTACGAGCAGTACTTC
CDR3: CASSQGYYEQYF
V: TRBV6-2/TRBV6-3
D: -
J: TRBJ2-7
size: -

DNA: TGTGCCACCTCCTGGGGGACAGGGGCCGGGAACATTCAGTACTTC
CDR3: CATSWGTGAGNIQYF
V: TRBV28
D: TRBD1
J: TRBJ2-4
size: -

DNA: TGTGCCAGCAGTGATAACGGCTATGGCTACACCTTC
CDR3: CASSDNGYGYTF
V: TRBV6-1
D: -
J: TRBJ1-2
size: -

DNA: TGTGCCAGCAGAGCGCCAGGGGGAAACACCATATATTTT
CDR3: CASRAPGGNTIYF
V: TRBV28
D: -
J: TRBJ1-3
size: -

DNA: TGTGCCAGCAGAAGGGCGGGAGGCGGGGAGCTGTTTTTT
CDR3: CASRRAGGGELFF
V: TRBV6-5
D: TRBD2
J: TRBJ2-2
size: -

DNA: TGTGCCAGTAGTTTGCAGGGTGGGAAAACAAACACCATATATTTT
CDR3: CASSLQGGKTNTIYF
V: TRBV19
D: -
J: TRBJ1-3
size: -

DNA: TGCGCCAGCAGCGGTACGACAGGGTACACTGAAGCTTTCTTT
CDR3: CASSGTTGYTEAFF
V: TRBV5-1
D: TRBD1
J: TRBJ1-1
size: -

DNA: TGTGCCAGCAGCTTACAGGGGCGGAACACTGAAGCTTTCTTT
CDR3: CASSLQGRNTEAFF
V: TRBV5-4
D: TRBD1
J: TRBJ1-1
size: -

DNA: TGTGCCAGCAGCCACATGGGCCCTCTTACCTACAATGAGCAGTTCTTC
CDR3: CASSHMGPLTYNEQFF
V: TRBV7-9
D: -
J: TRBJ2-1
size: -

DNA: TGTGCCACGGGGAGACCTAACACTGAAGCTTTCTTT
CDR3: CATGRPNTEAFF
V: TRBV19
D: -
J: TRBJ1-1
size: -

DNA: TGTGCCAGCAGCTCAATCGGACTAGCGGGCTTCACAGATACGCAGTATTTT
CDR3: CASSSIGLAGFTDTQYF
V: TRBV11-2
D: TRBD2
J: TRBJ2-3
size: -

DNA: TGTGCCAGCAGTGAAGTATTGCAGGGCAATCAGCCCCAGCATTTT
CDR3: CASSEVLQGNQPQHF
V: TRBV6-1
D: -
J: TRBJ1-5
size: -

DNA: TGTGCCAGCACCTTCCCCGCTAGCGGGAGAAAGTACAATGAGCAGTTCTTC
CDR3: CASTFPASGRKYNEQFF
V: TRBV7-2
D: TRBD2
J: TRBJ2-1
size: -

DNA: TGCGCCAGCAGCTTAGGACAGGGGAAGAGTGAAAAACTGTTTTTT
CDR3: CASSLGQGKSEKLFF
V: TRBV5-1
D: TRBD1
J: TRBJ1-4
size: -